Below are 3 T cell receptor beta chains sequenced from a single sample in a study of spatial heterogeneity in lung cancer. Noted time point: blood at routine non-recurrence follow-up after resection. Frozen PBMC, nontumor lung or tumor provided whole RNA, which was sequenced unsorted. TCRdb itself ran the 5' RACE reads through MiXCR, one entry per CDR3 protein. The sample records some 120,000 distinct CDR3 sequences, roughly an eighth being singletons. This specimen consisted of PBMCs, obtained at follow-up. These receptors came from a male donor with early-stage non-small cell lung cancer.

This clonotype was found many times. The V gene is TRBV20-1, the J gene TRBJ2-1; D ambiguous. V shed 6 bases and J shed 4 bases, with 10 bases lying between them. Germline V gives CDR1 DFQATT, CDR2 SNEGSKA (reference sequence). The CDR3 covers 12 residues. The CDR3 reads CSAHFGYNEQFF. CDR3 coding DNA: TGCAGTGCCCATTTTGGGTACAATGAGCAGTTCTTC.

Many counts were recorded for this clonotype. The rearrangement joins TRBV29-1 to TRBJ1-4; no clear D gene. CDR1 and CDR2 (germline): SQVTM, ANQGSEA. The CDR3 length is 12 residues. Trimming took off 6 bases at V and 7 bases at J, with 12 bases between the two ends. This CDR3 is CSVKPSSEKLFF. The DNA for the CDR3 is TGCAGCGTGAAGCCGTCCAGTGAAAAACTGTTTTTT.

A few counts support this clonotype. The chain has TRBV28 and TRBJ1-1; TRBD1 matches at 8 bases. The CDR3 is 14 residues long. V dropped 6 bases and J dropped 4; count of bases not matched to a gene: 7. Germline values: CDR1 MDHEN, CDR2 SYDVKM. The CDR3 region is CASSYHGQGTEAFF. Here the CDR3 DNA reads TGTGCCAGCAGCTACCACGGACAGGGCACTGAAGCTTTCTTT.